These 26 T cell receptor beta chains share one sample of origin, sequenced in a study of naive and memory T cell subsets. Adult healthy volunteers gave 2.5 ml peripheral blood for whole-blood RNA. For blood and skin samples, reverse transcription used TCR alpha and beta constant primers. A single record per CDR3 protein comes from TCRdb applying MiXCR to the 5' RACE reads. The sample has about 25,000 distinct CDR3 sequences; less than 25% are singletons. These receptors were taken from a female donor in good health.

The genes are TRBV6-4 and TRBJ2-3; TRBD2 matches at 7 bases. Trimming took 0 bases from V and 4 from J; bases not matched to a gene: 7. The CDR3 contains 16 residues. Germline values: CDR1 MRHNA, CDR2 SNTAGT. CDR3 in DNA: TGTGCCAGCAGTGACTCTGCGGGAGAAGGATCAGATACGCAGTATTTT. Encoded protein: CASSDSAGEGSDTQYF.

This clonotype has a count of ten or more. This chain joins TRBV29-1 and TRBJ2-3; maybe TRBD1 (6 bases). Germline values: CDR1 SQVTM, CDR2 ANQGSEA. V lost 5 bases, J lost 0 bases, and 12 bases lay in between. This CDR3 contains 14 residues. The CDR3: CSVNRAPSTDTQYF. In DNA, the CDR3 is TGCAGCGTTAACAGGGCTCCTAGCACAGATACGCAGTATTTT.

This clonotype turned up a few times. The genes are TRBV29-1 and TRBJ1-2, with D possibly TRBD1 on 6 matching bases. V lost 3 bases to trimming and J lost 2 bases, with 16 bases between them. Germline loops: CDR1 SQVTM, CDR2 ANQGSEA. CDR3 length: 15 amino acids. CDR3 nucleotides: TGCAGCGTTGATGTCGGGGGGCAGTTGAACTATGGCTACACCTTC. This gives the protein CSVDVGGQLNYGYTF.

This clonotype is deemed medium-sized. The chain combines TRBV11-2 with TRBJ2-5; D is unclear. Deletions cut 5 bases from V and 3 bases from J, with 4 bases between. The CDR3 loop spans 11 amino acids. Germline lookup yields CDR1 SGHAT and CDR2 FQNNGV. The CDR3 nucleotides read TGTGCCAGCAGCCCAAAAGAGACCCAGTACTTC. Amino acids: CASSPKETQYF.

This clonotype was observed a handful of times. The CDR3 sequence: CSVGTGEETQYF. The CDR3 DNA reads TGCAGCGTGGGGACAGGAGAAGAGACCCAGTACTTC. The chain has TRBV29-1 and TRBJ2-5, with 8 bases fitting TRBD1. The CDR3 runs to 12 residues. V gave up 6 bases and J gave up 3 bases; unmatched junction bases: 3. Germline CDR1 reads SQVTM; CDR2 reads ANQGSEA.

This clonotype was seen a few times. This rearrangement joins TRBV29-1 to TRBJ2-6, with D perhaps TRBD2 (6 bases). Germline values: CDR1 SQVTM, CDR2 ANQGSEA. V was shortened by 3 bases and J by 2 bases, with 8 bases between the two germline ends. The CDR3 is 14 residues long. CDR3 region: CSVEEGPGANVLTF. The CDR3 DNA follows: TGCAGCGTTGAGGAGGGTCCTGGGGCCAACGTCCTGACTTTC.

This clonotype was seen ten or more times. CDR3 DNA: TGTGCCTGGGGGCCCGGGACAGGGACGGGGGGAAAACTGTTTTTT. It is translated as CAWGPGTGTGGKLFF. This rearrangement joins TRBV30 to TRBJ1-4, with 9 bases aligning to TRBD1. The germline CDR1 and CDR2 sequences are GTSNPN and SVGIG (reference sequence). V was clipped by 5 bases and J by 10 bases; unmatched bases: 14. The CDR3 totals 15 residues.

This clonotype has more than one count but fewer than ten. This chain's CDR3 is CSAGPAGGLYEQYF. The CDR3, as DNA: TGCAGTGCGGGCCCAGCGGGGGGGCTCTACGAGCAGTACTTC. The chain links TRBV20-1 to TRBJ2-7; 10 bases are a match to TRBD2. There are 14 residues in the CDR3. V shed 6 bases, J shed 3 bases, and the junction held 8 bases outside the gene matches. The germline CDR1 and CDR2 sequences are DFQATT and SNEGSKA (reference sequence).

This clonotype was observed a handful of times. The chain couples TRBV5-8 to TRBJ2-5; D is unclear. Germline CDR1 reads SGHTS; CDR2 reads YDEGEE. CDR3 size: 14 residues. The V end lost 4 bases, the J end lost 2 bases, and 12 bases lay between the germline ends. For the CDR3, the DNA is TGTGCCAGCAGCCGAGACTTGCAACAAGAGACCCAGTACTTC. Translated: CASSRDLQQETQYF.

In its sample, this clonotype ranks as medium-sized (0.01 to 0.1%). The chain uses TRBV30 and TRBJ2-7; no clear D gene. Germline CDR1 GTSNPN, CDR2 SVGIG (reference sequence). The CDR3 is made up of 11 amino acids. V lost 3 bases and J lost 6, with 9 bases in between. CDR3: CAWSFLGEQYF. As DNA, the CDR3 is TGTGCCTGGAGCTTTCTGGGCGAGCAGTACTTC.

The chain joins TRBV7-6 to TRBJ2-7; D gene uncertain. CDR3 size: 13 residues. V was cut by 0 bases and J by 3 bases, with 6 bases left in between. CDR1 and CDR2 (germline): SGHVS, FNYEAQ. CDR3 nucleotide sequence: TGTGCCAGCAGCTTAGCGGCCAGCTACGAGCAGTACTTC. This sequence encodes CASSLAASYEQYF.

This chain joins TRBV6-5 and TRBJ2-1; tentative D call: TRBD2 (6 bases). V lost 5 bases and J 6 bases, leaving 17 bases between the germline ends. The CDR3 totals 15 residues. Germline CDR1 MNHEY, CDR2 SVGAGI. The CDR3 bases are TGTGCCAGCAGTCGACTAGAGGAAAGCCCCAATGAGCAGTTCTTC. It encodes CASSRLEESPNEQFF.

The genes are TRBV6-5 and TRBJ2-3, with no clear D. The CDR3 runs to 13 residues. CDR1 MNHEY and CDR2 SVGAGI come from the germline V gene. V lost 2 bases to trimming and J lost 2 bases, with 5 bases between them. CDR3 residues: CASSYVATDTQYF. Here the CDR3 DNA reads TGTGCCAGCAGTTACGTCGCCACAGATACGCAGTATTTT.

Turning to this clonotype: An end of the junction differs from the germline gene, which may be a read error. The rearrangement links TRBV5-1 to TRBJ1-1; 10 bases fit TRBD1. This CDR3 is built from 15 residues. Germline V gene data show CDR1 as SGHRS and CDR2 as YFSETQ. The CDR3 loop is CASRLAPGTGDEAFF. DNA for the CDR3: TGCGCCAGCAGATTGGCCCCCGGGACAGGGGATGAAGCTTTCTTT. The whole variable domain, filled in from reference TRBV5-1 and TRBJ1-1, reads KAGVTQTPRYLIKTRGQQVTLSCSPISGHRSVSWYQQTPGQGLQFLFEYFSETQRNKGNFPGRFSGRQFSNSRSEMNVSTLELGDSALYLCASRLAPGTGDEAFFGQGTRLTVV.

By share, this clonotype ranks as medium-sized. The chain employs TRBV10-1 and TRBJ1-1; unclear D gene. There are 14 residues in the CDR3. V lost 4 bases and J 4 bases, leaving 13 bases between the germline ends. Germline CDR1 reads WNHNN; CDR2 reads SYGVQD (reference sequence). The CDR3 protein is CASSGEAVPTEAFF. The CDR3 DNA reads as TGCGCCAGCAGTGGGGAGGCCGTACCCACTGAAGCTTTCTTT.

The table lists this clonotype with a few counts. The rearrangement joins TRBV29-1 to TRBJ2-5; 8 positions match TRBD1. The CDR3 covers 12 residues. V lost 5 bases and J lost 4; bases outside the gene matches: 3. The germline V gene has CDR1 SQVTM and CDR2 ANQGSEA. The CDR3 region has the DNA TGCAGCGTTTTCACAGGGGGAGAGACCCAGTACTTC. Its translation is CSVFTGGETQYF. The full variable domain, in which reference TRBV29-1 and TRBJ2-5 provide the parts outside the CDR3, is SAVISQKPSRDICQRGTSLTIQCQVDSQVTMMFWYRQQPGQSLTLIATANQGSEATYESGFVIDKFPISRPNLTFSTLTVSNMSPEDSSIYLCSVFTGGETQYFGPGTRLLVL.

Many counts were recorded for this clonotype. The CDR3 loop is CASSVDGYGYTF. In DNA form, the CDR3 reads TGTGCCAGCAGCGTAGATGGCTATGGCTACACCTTC. The chain couples TRBV9 to TRBJ1-2; D gene unclear. Germline CDR1 and CDR2: SGDLS and YYNGEE. The CDR3 is made up of 12 amino acids. Trimming left V 0 bases short and J 4 bases short, with 4 bases between.

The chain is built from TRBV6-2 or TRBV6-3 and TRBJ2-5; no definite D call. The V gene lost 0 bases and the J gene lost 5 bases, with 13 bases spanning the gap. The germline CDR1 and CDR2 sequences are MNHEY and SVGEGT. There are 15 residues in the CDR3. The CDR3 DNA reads TGTGCCAGCAGTTACTCCCAAAGCGTACGGGAGACCCAGTACTTC. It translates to CASSYSQSVRETQYF.

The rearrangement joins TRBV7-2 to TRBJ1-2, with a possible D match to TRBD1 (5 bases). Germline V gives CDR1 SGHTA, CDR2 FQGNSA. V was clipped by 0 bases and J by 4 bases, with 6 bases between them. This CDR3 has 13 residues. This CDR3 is CASSLAGVYGYTF. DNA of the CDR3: TGTGCCAGCAGCTTAGCAGGGGTCTATGGCTACACCTTC.

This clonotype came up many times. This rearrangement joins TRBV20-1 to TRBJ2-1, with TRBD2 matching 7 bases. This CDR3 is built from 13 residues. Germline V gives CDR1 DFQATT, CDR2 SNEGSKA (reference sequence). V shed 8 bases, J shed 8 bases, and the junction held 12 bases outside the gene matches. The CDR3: CSTTGTTADEQFF. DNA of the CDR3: TGCAGTACAACCGGGACTACCGCGGATGAGCAGTTCTTC.

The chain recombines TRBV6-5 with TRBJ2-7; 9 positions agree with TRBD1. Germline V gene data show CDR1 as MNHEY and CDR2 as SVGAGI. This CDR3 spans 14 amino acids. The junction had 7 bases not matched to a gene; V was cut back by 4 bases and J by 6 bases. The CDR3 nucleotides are TGTGCCAGCAGTTGGGGACAGGGATGGGTCGAGCAGTACTTC. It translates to CASSWGQGWVEQYF.

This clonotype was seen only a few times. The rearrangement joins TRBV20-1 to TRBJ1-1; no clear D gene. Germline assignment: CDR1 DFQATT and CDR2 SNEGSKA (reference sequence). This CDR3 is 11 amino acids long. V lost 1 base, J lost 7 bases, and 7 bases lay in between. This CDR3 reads CSARVSLEAFF. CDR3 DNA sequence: TGCAGTGCTAGAGTCTCACTTGAAGCTTTCTTT.

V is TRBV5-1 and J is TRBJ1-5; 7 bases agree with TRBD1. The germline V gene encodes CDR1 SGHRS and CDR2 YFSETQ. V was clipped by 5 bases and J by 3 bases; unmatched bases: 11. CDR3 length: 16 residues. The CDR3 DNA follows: TGCGCCAGCAGTCTTGGTATAGGGGGCAACAATCAGCCCCAGCATTTT. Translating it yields CASSLGIGGNNQPQHF. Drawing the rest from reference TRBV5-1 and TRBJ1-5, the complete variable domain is KAGVTQTPRYLIKTRGQQVTLSCSPISGHRSVSWYQQTPGQGLQFLFEYFSETQRNKGNFPGRFSGRQFSNSRSEMNVSTLELGDSALYLCASSLGIGGNNQPQHFGDGTRLSIL.

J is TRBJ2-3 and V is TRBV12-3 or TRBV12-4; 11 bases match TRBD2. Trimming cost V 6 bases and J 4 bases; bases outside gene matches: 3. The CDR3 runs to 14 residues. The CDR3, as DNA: TGTGCCAGCAGAAGGGGACTAGCGGCAGATACGCAGTATTTT. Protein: CASRRGLAADTQYF.

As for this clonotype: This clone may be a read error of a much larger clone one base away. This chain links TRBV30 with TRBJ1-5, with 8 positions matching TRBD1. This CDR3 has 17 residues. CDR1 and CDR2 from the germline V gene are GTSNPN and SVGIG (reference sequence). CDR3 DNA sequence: TGTGCCTGGAGTGTTGGGGGCAGGGGGCTCCGAAATCAGCCCCAGCGTTTT. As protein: CAWSVGGRGLRNQPQRF.

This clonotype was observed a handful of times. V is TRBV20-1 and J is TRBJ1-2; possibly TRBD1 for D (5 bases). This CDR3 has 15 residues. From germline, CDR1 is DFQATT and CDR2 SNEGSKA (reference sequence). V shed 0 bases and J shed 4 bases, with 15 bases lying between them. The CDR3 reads CSAREEPGAVYGYTF. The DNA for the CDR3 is TGCAGTGCTAGAGAAGAACCCGGGGCCGTCTATGGCTACACCTTC.